Each of the 15 T cell receptor beta chains below was sequenced from the same sample in a study of cytomegalovirus exposure and HLA in healthy donors. Primers: 60 Vbeta forward and 13 Jbeta reverse. Assay used: immunoSEQ multiplex PCR; TCRdb lists only in-frame clones, some missing. This table holds about 90,000 clones, 60% to 80% found once. Specimen: PBMCs. The receptors here all came from a woman aged 60 to 75 in good health and CMV-seropositive.

This chain links TRBV30 with TRBJ2-7, with D possibly being TRBD1 (5 bases). Trimming removed 3 bases at V and 6 bases at J, with 12 bases between. There are 12 residues in the CDR3. Looked up from germline, CDR1 is GTSNPN and CDR2 is SVGIG (reference sequence). The CDR3 DNA reads as TGTGCCTGGAGCCCCCTGGGGCTCGAGCAGTACTTC. Its translation is CAWSPLGLEQYF. The full variable domain, in which reference TRBV30 and TRBJ2-7 provide the parts outside the CDR3, is SQTIHQWPATLVQPVGSPLSLECTVEGTSNPNLYWYRQAAGRGLQLLFYSVGIGQISSEVPQNLSASRPQDRQFILSSKKLLLSDSGFYLCAWSPLGLEQYFGPGTRLTVT.

In DNA form, the CDR3 reads TGTGCCAGCAGCTTCCGACAGGGTCAAGAGACCCAGTACTTC. Its protein is CASSFRQGQETQYF. This sequence joins TRBV13 and TRBJ2-5, with 7 bases fitting TRBD1. V was pared by 3 bases and J by 2 bases, with 3 bases of the junction left unmatched. Germline values: CDR1 PRHDT, CDR2 FYEKMQ (reference sequence). The CDR3 sequence is 14 residues long.

J is TRBJ1-2 and V is TRBV6-5; 7 bases map to TRBD1. V lost 5 bases to trimming and J lost 7 bases; unmatched junction nucleotides: 10. CDR3 length: 14 amino acids. Germline V gene sequence: CDR1 MNHEY, CDR2 SVGAGI. CDR3 sequence reads: CASSKTGKVAGYTF. In DNA, the CDR3 is TGTGCCAGCAGTAAGACAGGGAAAGTGGCTGGCTACACCTTC.

The V and J genes are TRBV6-1 and TRBJ2-5; 7 bases match TRBD1. The J call may be incorrect, as the DNA end agrees better with TRBJ2-7. Germline V CDR1 and CDR2: MNHNS, SASEGT. The CDR3 totals 15 residues. This CDR3 is CASSTTGSAAYEQYF. The CDR3 nucleotides are TGTGCCAGCAGTACGACAGGGTCGGCTGCCTACGAGCAGTACTTC.

CDR3 protein: CASSHTSGRGNIQYF. The CDR3 DNA reads as TGTGCCAGCAGCCATACTAGCGGGAGGGGTAACATTCAGTACTTC. This chain links TRBV4-2 with TRBJ2-4; 13 positions match TRBD2. CDR3 length: 15 amino acids. Germline V gives CDR1 LGHNA, CDR2 YNFKEQ. Trimming at V came to 3 bases and at J to 7 bases, leaving 3 bases not matched to a gene.

The chain joins TRBV30 to TRBJ1-1; tentatively, D is TRBD1 (6 bases). Trimming cost V 3 bases and J 8 bases, with 22 bases left between them. CDR1 is GTSNPN, CDR2 SVGIG, per germline (reference sequence). The CDR3 length is 15 residues. The CDR3 protein is CAWRLQGGIRSEAFF. In DNA form, the CDR3 reads TGTGCCTGGAGATTACAGGGAGGGATCCGATCAGAAGCTTTCTTT.

Comments on this clone: One junction end does not reproduce the germline sequence, and a read error may be involved. The genes are TRBV23-1 and TRBJ1-1; 7 nucleotides line up with TRBD1. TRBV23-1 is reported as an ORF; its role is uncertain. This CDR3 is 11 amino acids long. CDR3 loop: CAATGNAEAFF. The CDR3 nucleotides read TGCGCCGCGACAGGGAACGCTGAAGCTTTCTTT.

The V call is TRBV6-5, the J call TRBJ2-5; TRBD1 might be the D (6 bases). The DNA end is more similar to TRBJ2-7, so the J call may be wrong. This CDR3 comprises 14 residues. CDR1 MNHEY and CDR2 SVGAGI come from the germline V gene. The CDR3 protein is CASSYRQGLSEQYF. The CDR3 coding sequence is TGTGCCAGCAGTTACCGGCAGGGGCTGTCCGAGCAGTACTTC.

V usage is TRBV5-4 and J usage is TRBJ2-3; 12 bases fit TRBD2. Germline-derived CDR1 and CDR2 are SGHNT and YYREEE (reference sequence). V dropped 2 bases and J dropped 3; count of bases not matched to a gene: 10. The CDR3 runs 18 residues. The CDR3 region is CASSLPSGRGFGTDTQYF. The CDR3 bases are TGTGCCAGCAGCTTACCTAGCGGGAGGGGCTTTGGGACAGATACGCAGTATTTT.

The rearrangement links TRBV6-4 to TRBJ2-7, with TRBD2 identical over 8 bases. The CDR3 is 14 residues long. The germline CDR1 and CDR2 sequences are MRHNA and SNTAGT. V dropped 10 bases and J dropped 0; count of bases not matched to a gene: 8. The CDR3 DNA reads TGTGCCATCCGGACTAGCAGCCGCTCCTACGAGCAGTACTTC. This encodes CAIRTSSRSYEQYF.

This clone was seen more than once but under ten times. The chain links TRBV4-1 to TRBJ1-1; D is undetermined. The CDR3 is 16 residues long. Germline CDR1 and CDR2: MGHRA and YSYEKL. V was cut by 3 bases and J by 5 bases, with 19 bases left in between. CDR3 loop: CASSQGSRYSGTEAFF. The CDR3 nucleotides read TGCGCCAGCAGCCAGGGGAGTAGGTATTCTGGTACTGAAGCTTTCTTT.

J is TRBJ2-5 and V is TRBV19; D is unresolved. The end of the DNA aligns better with TRBJ2-7, so the J call may be wrong. The germline CDR1 and CDR2 sequences are LNHDA and SQIVND (reference sequence). The CDR3 covers 13 residues. CDR3 in DNA: TGTGCCAGTAGCCCAGCGCTAACCTACGAGCAGTACTTC. Its translation: CASSPALTYEQYF.

CDR3 coding DNA: TGTGCCATCAGTGAGACAGCGGGGGAGACCCAGTACTTC. It specifies CAISETAGETQYF. The J gene is TRBJ2-5, the V gene TRBV10-3, with TRBD2 matching over 7 bases. Germline V gene sequence: CDR1 ENHRY, CDR2 SYGVKD. V was pared by 2 bases and J by 5 bases, with 2 bases of the junction left unmatched. There are 13 residues in the CDR3.

A few counts support this clone. The V and J genes are TRBV6-6 and TRBJ1-5; D remains unclear. With 2 bases removed from V and 0 bases from J, the gap between germline ends came to 8 bases. The CDR3 consists of 15 residues. Germline CDR1 reads MNHNY; CDR2 reads SVGAGI (reference sequence). Here the CDR3 DNA reads TGTGCCAGCAGTTACCCAGGTCCTAGCAATCAGCCCCAGCATTTT. This encodes CASSYPGPSNQPQHF.

This clone was counted only a few times. The V call is TRBV4-2, the J call TRBJ2-5; possibly TRBD1 for D (5 bases). Trimming removed 1 base at V and 5 bases at J, with 8 bases between. This CDR3 contains 13 residues. Germline CDR1 LGHNA, CDR2 YNFKEQ. The CDR3 region has the DNA TGTGCCAGCAGCCAAGCAAGGGGCGAGACCCAGTACTTC. Translated, it gives CASSQARGETQYF.